This T cell receptor beta chain derives from a study of T cell responses to AZD1222 COVID-19 vaccine. Profiled with immunoSEQ multiplex PCR; TCRdb holds only in-frame clones, not every one. The sample includes tens of thousands of clones, 70% to 85% of them seen just once. Sequencing was performed on peripheral blood, taken on day 0 of AZD1222 vaccination. The TCR was taken from an adult in good health.

The CDR3 reads CASRGQVDTEAFF. In nucleotides, the CDR3 is TGTGCCAGCAGGGGACAGGTAGACACTGAAGCTTTCTTT. This chain uses TRBV12-3 or TRBV12-4 with TRBJ1-1; 8 bases fit TRBD1. The CDR3 sequence is 13 residues long. V gave up 6 bases and J gave up 3 bases; unmatched junction bases: 3.